These 17 T cell receptor beta chains originate from one sample sequenced in a study of cytomegalovirus exposure and HLA in healthy donors. 13 Jbeta primers and 60 Vbeta primers were used for the PCR. Clones were sequenced by immunoSEQ multiplex PCR, and TCRdb holds only the in-frame ones, with some missing. The listing contains about 140,000 clones. The source material was PBMCs. The source is a woman younger than 30 in good health and CMV-seronegative.

V is TRBV4-2 and J is TRBJ2-2; D is unresolved. Trimming removed 0 bases at V and 14 bases at J, with 22 bases between. The CDR3 covers 16 residues. Germline CDR1 LGHNA, CDR2 YNFKEQ. Written as DNA, the CDR3 is TGTGCCAGCAGCCAAGATCTCCGGTTTCTCCAGGTCGGCCTGTTTTTT. As protein: CASSQDLRFLQVGLFF.

This chain links TRBV10-3 with TRBJ2-3; TRBD2 aligns across 11 bases. The V and J ends lost 0 bases and 3 bases, in that order; junction bases with no gene match: 5. In germline, CDR1 is ENHRY, CDR2 SYGVKD. CDR3 length: 17 amino acids. The DNA for the CDR3 is TGTGCCATCAGTGAGTCGAGTCTAGCGGGAGGAACAGATACGCAGTATTTT. Its protein is CAISESSLAGGTDTQYF.

V gene TRBV4-1 combines with J gene TRBJ2-7; TRBD1 matches at 8 bases. Trimming removed 1 base from V and 7 bases from J; junction bases left unmatched: 15. This CDR3 is 17 amino acids long. CDR1 and CDR2 from the germline V gene are MGHRA and YSYEKL. The chain's CDR3 is CASSQAWGTGAMVEQYF. The DNA of the CDR3 is TGCGCCAGCAGCCAAGCGTGGGGGACAGGCGCTATGGTAGAGCAGTACTTC.

The chain is built from TRBV7-2 and TRBJ1-5; D gene ambiguous. The CDR3 has 13 amino acids. Trimming took 4 bases from V and 7 from J, leaving 11 bases between them. Germline CDR1 and CDR2: SGHTA and FQGNSA. The CDR3 sequence is CASSSVAGQPQHF. The CDR3 nucleotides are TGTGCCAGCAGCTCGGTAGCGGGGCAGCCCCAGCATTTT.

The chain is built from TRBV4-1 and TRBJ1-1; TRBD1 is a possible D gene (6 bases). Trimming took off 5 bases at V and 3 bases at J, with 16 bases between the two ends. The CDR3 is made up of 15 amino acids. Per germline, CDR1 MGHRA and CDR2 YSYEKL. The CDR3 bases are TGCGCCAGCAGCGCACAGGGTCTCTCGGACACTGAAGCTTTCTTT. Protein: CASSAQGLSDTEAFF.

CDR3 sequence reads: CASTYGERDTQYF. The CDR3 DNA is TGTGCCAGCACGTACGGGGAAAGAGATACGCAGTATTTT. The chain carries TRBV6-1 and TRBJ2-3; tentative D call: TRBD2 (5 bases). The CDR3 runs to 13 residues. Germline V gene sequence: CDR1 MNHNS, CDR2 SASEGT. The ends were cut back, 7 bases at V and 5 bases at J, with 13 bases in the middle.

The J gene is TRBJ1-5, the V gene TRBV19; no clear D gene. The V and J ends lost 2 bases and 1 base respectively, with 12 bases between them. Germline CDR1 is LNHDA and CDR2 is SQIVND (reference sequence). The CDR3 consists of 16 residues. CDR3: CASSISGGMSNQPQHF. CDR3 DNA: TGTGCCAGTAGTATATCGGGAGGTATGAGCAATCAGCCCCAGCATTTT. The whole variable domain, remainder taken from reference TRBV19 and TRBJ1-5, is DGGITQSPKYLFRKEGQNVTLSCEQNLNHDAMYWYRQDPGQGLRLIYYSQIVNDFQKGDIAEGYSVSREKKESFPLTVTSAQKNPTAFYLCASSISGGMSNQPQHFGDGTRLSIL.

The chain is built from TRBV7-8 and TRBJ1-1; TRBD1 might be the D (5 bases). Germline values: CDR1 SGHVS, CDR2 FQNEAQ. The V end lost 5 bases, the J end lost 1 base, and 14 bases lay between the germline ends. CDR3 length: 15 amino acids. The CDR3 coding sequence is TGTGCCAGCAGCCCAAGGGAGGGGTCGAACACTGAAGCTTTCTTT. It yields the protein CASSPREGSNTEAFF.

J is TRBJ2-5 and V is TRBV5-1; D might be TRBD2 (5 bases). Trimming shortened V by 0 bases and J by 9 bases, and 18 bases separated the two germline ends. The CDR3 is made up of 15 amino acids. Germline V lookup: CDR1 SGHRS, CDR2 YFSETQ. The chain's CDR3 is CASSLAERTFAAQYF. The CDR3 nucleotides are TGCGCCAGCAGCTTGGCCGAAAGGACTTTTGCGGCCCAGTACTTC.

The chain has TRBV18 and TRBJ1-5, with D perhaps TRBD1 (6 bases). The V end lost 3 bases, the J end lost 6 bases, and 12 bases lay between the germline ends. CDR3 size: 14 residues. Germline V gene data show CDR1 as KGHSH and CDR2 as LQKENI. DNA of the CDR3: TGTGCCAGCTCACCTGAAGGGGGGGTTCAGCCCCAGCATTTT. It codes for CASSPEGGVQPQHF.

The V call is TRBV7-9, the J call TRBJ2-1, with 10 bases aligning to TRBD2. Germline trimming cut 5 bases from V and 4 bases from J; bases unmatched to any gene: 8. Germline assignment: CDR1 SEHNR and CDR2 FQNEAQ (reference sequence). This CDR3 comprises 16 residues. The CDR3 sequence: CASSPWTSGRYNEQFF. The CDR3, as DNA: TGTGCCAGCAGCCCTTGGACTAGCGGTCGGTACAATGAGCAGTTCTTC.

The chain uses TRBV27 and TRBJ1-2; no reliable D call. CDR1 is MNHEY, CDR2 SMNVEV, per germline (reference sequence). The CDR3 is 13 residues long. Trimming removed 3 bases from V and 6 bases from J, with 11 bases in between. CDR3 region: CASSFEGRHGYTF. CDR3 bases: TGTGCCAGCAGTTTTGAAGGGAGACATGGCTACACCTTC.

The genes are TRBV19 and TRBJ1-1, with D uncertain. With 4 bases removed from V and 1 base from J, the gap between germline ends came to 7 bases. Germline CDR1 and CDR2: LNHDA and SQIVND (reference sequence). The CDR3 contains 13 residues. The CDR3 here is CASSNTENTEAFF. CDR3 DNA: TGTGCCAGTAGTAATACAGAGAACACTGAAGCTTTCTTT.

The chain joins TRBV7-8 to TRBJ2-3; 11 positions match TRBD2. The trim removed 1 base at V and 6 bases at J, leaving 6 bases unmatched. The CDR3 consists of 16 residues. Germline values: CDR1 SGHVS, CDR2 FQNEAQ. This CDR3 is CASSLVAGGQGDTQYF. The CDR3 region has the DNA TGTGCCAGCAGCTTAGTAGCGGGAGGGCAGGGGGATACGCAGTATTTT.

This sequence joins TRBV5-1 and TRBJ1-3; 8 bases agree with TRBD1. V was pared by 0 bases and J by 8 bases, with 7 bases of the junction left unmatched. CDR3 length equals 15 residues. Germline V gene sequence: CDR1 SGHRS, CDR2 YFSETQ. The chain's CDR3 is CASSLDAGGLDTIYF. CDR3 nucleotide sequence: TGCGCCAGCAGCTTGGACGCAGGGGGCTTGGACACCATATATTTT.

The CDR3 sequence is CASSQTPIGTSGTYEQYF. The CDR3 DNA reads as TGCGCCAGCAGCCAGACGCCCATAGGGACTAGCGGGACCTACGAGCAGTACTTC. This sequence joins TRBV5-1 and TRBJ2-7; 13 positions agree with TRBD2. CDR1 SGHRS and CDR2 YFSETQ come from the germline V gene. The V and J ends lost 4 bases and 2 bases, in that order; junction bases with no gene match: 12. This CDR3 contains 18 residues.

V usage is TRBV30 and J usage is TRBJ1-2, with D possibly TRBD1 on 5 matching bases. The germline gives CDR1 GTSNPN, CDR2 SVGIG (reference sequence). With 4 bases removed from V and 1 base from J, the gap between germline ends came to 13 bases. The CDR3 sequence is 14 residues long. CDR3 bases: TGTGCCTGGACCTTGTGGGGGGTTAACTATGGCTACACCTTC. It translates to CAWTLWGVNYGYTF.